The subject of this entry is one T cell receptor beta chain. The antigen it binds to is not known. There are no base qualities to consult, and no much larger clone falls within one base. The V end loses 2 bases and the J end loses 6 bases, and a stretch of 17 bases separates them. Via the germline V gene, CDR1 is SGHRS and CDR2 YFSETQ. From cysteine to phenylalanine, the CDR3 is 15 amino acids long. Just the 45-base CDR3 DNA is kept, in frame starting at base 1. These data originate in a study of shared clonotypes between healthy human individuals (dated by TCRdb to between 2020 and 2021). Some background on the complete study: The cohort comprised a couple of women and a few men aged 18 to 49 years. Leukapheresis yielded between about 0.9 and 9.5 billion PBMCs per donor. Per donor, three plates each were used for CD4 naive and CD4 memory, two for CD8 naive, and one for CD8 memory. Libraries were prepared and TCR repertoires were sequenced by different laboratories using diverse techniques, in order to increase sequencing depth and limit assay-specific biases. The study deeply sequenced blood TCR repertoires of about 5 healthy adults to estimate repertoire size and the extent of clonotype sharing between individuals.

The donors were healthy, HIV-negative adults who had no recently reported acute infections or vaccinations. All donors were Caucasian adults living in Nashville, Tennessee, USA. CD4+ T cells were enriched by magnetic negative selection; naive cells were then positively selected on CD45RA, and the negative fraction formed the memory subset. Blood was obtained by leukapheresis, after which PBMCs were separated by Ficoll-Histopaque density gradient centrifugation and cryopreserved in liquid nitrogen vapor phase. Analytical flow cytometry was used to check the purity and quantity of every magnetically sorted T cell population. Genomic DNA was isolated from each sorted fraction and quantified by UV absorbance on a Nanodrop 2000c. The study at large found these results: Only blood was sampled, and tissue TCR repertoires likely differ from those in blood. Clonotypes shared by all four sorted-subset donors showed higher generation probabilities than non-shared clonotypes. Naive subsets generally had larger estimated clonotype richness than memory subsets did. Pairwise subsampling led to the expectation that sequencing depth would affect the degree of clonotype sharing among donors. The small number of donors limited the genetic and exposure-history diversity represented. Even with the large sequencing depth, rarefaction of the sorted-subset datasets indicated that sequencing was incomplete. Sharing across several donors was observed for 5% to 6.5% of naive CD4, about 4% of naive CD8, around 2.5% of memory CD4, and 0.4% of memory CD8 clonotypes.

TCR CDR3 regions were amplified from genomic DNA by multiplex PCR using the deep immunoSEQ assay. Genomic DNA extracted from each cell subset was distributed evenly over all wells of several immunoSEQ 96-well plates, and each plate served as one replicate. For sorted subsets, roughly 200 ng of genomic DNA, equivalent to about 30,000 T cell genomes, went into each replicate PCR. Purified libraries were quantified with a Qubit 3.0 fluorometer, sized on a Bioanalyzer 2100, and re-quantified with the KAPA Library Quantification kit. Every immunoSEQ 96-well plate was sequenced on a dedicated single-read 150-cycle Illumina NextSeq 550 flow cell. In the authors' own workflow: The immunoSEQ output contained only junctional sequences without quality scores, so filtering could not match that applied to full-length reads. Sequences were annotated with PyIR, a Python wrapper for IgBLAST v1.9, using IMGT germline references to assign V/J genes and CDR3. Reads with weak V/J assignments (E-value above 1e-6), missing CDR3, stop codons, out-of-frame junctions, or ambiguous translated residues were removed. A V3J clonotype was defined by an identical inferred V gene, J gene, and CDR3 amino acid sequence. Percentage overlap between repertoires was computed as shared unique clonotypes divided by the size of the smaller repertoire. Repertoire richness was assessed with RTK rarefaction, the Chao1 estimator, and Recon v2.1 estimates of unobserved clonotypes. OLGA was used to compute generation probabilities for all TCRbeta clonotypes that the gDNA method yielded from a handful of donors. Entries here come from immuneACCESS through TCRdb and include only in-frame sequences with V and J called. Some clones fail to appear in such tables; in the studies checked, an unresolved V gene covers under half of the shortfall, and the cause of the remainder is unknown. V, J and clone size reflect that table, while D and trimming were determined from the DNA. Here the sample has 1,400,000 or so clones; 98% occur a single time. Together, the top ten hold 0.36% of the sample.

The chain employs TRBV5-1 and TRBJ2-5; the D region is possibly TRBD1 or TRBD2, each matching across 5 bases. The sequence derives from a man aged 25-40 years in good health. The specimen sequenced was naive CD4+ T cells sorted from blood. The cell subset or site label of this sample denotes: CD45RA+ positively selected. The DNA sequence follows: TGCGCCAGCAGCTTTTATCAGGGCGGGCTACAGACCCAGTACTTC. Its amino acids are CASSFYQGGLQTQYF. The reference TRBV5-1 and TRBJ2-5 proteins fill in what lies around the CDR3, so the full variable domain reads KAGVTQTPRYLIKTRGQQVTLSCSPISGHRSVSWYQQTPGQGLQFLFEYFSETQRNKGNFPGRFSGRQFSNSRSEMNVSTLELGDSALYLCASSFYQGGLQTQYFGPGTRLLVL.